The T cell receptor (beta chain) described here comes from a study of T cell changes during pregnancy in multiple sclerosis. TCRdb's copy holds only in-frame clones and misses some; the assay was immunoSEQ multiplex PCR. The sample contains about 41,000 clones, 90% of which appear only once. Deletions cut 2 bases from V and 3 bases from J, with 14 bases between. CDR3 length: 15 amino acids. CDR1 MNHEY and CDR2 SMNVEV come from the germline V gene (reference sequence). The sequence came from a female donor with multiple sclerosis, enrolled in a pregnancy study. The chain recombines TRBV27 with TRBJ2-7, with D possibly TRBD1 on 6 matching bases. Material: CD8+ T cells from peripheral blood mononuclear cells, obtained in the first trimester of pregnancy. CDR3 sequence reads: CASSLESGALYEQYF. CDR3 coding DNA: TGTGCCAGCAGTTTAGAGTCAGGGGCCCTCTACGAGCAGTACTTC.